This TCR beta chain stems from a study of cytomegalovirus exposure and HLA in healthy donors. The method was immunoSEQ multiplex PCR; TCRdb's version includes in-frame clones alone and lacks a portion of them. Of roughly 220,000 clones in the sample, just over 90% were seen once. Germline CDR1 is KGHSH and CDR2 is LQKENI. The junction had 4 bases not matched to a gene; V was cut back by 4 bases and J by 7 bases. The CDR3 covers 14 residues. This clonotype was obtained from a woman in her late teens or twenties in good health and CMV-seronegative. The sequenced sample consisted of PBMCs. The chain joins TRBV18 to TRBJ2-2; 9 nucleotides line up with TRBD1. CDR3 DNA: TGTGCCAGCTCACTACAGGGGGCGAGCGGGGAGCTGTTTTTT. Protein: CASSLQGASGELFF.